The T cell receptor (beta chain) described here comes from a study of shared clonotypes between healthy human individuals. Findings and caveats of the study: Larger estimated richness was generally seen in naive subsets than in memory subsets. Clonotypes shared by all four donors outscored non-shared clonotypes in generation probability.

With respect to this clone: What it recognizes is unknown. This specimen includes other DNA sequences encoding the same CDR3.

CDR1 is SGHRS, CDR2 YFSETQ, per germline. The CDR3 has 13 residues. V was pared by 7 bases and J by 0 bases, with 10 bases between. The method was immunoSEQ multiplex PCR; TCRdb's version includes in-frame clones alone and lacks a portion of them. The data show millions of clones, 90% to 95% seen once. Sequenced sample: naive CD4+ T cells from PBMCs. This sample's subset: CD45RA+ positively selected. The sequence derives from a man aged 18 to 29 in good health. Some clones in this sample may be carry-over from other donors' samples. The genes are TRBV5-1 and TRBJ1-1; no definite D call. The CDR3 DNA follows: TGCGCCAGCCGGGCGGAAGTGAACACTGAAGCTTTCTTT. It translates to CASRAEVNTEAFF.